Listed below are T cell receptor beta chains from one sample, sequenced in a study of blood T cell repertoires in COVID-19. Only in-frame clones appear in the TCRdb table, and some are missing; sequencing was by immunoSEQ multiplex PCR. The sample carries a few hundred thousand clones, about 86% recorded once. Material: peripheral blood. Receptor source: a person between 65 and 80 years old with COVID-19, enrolled during active disease. The CDR3 runs from the conserved cysteine through the conserved F or W. The D gene is left open where the match is weak. Only part of the rows carry a size: once, few, many, or a class if the clone is expanded.

few,TRBD2,TRBJ2-3,TRBV19,CASSEAGQSTDTQYF,TGTGCCAGTAGTGAAGCGGGGCAAAGCACAGATACGCAGTATTTT
NA,NA,TRBJ1-4,TRBV15,CATSRDYEQALKLFF,TGTGCCACCAGCAGAGATTACGAACAGGCCTTAAAACTGTTTTTT
NA,TRBD2,TRBJ2-1,TRBV2,CASSALAGDNEQFF,TGTGCCAGCAGTGCGCTAGCGGGGGACAATGAGCAGTTCTTC
NA,NA,TRBJ1-1,TRBV4-3,CASSQVGGSDTEAFF,TGCGCCAGCAGCCAGGTGGGGGGATCGGACACTGAAGCTTTCTTT
NA,NA,TRBJ1-4,TRBV19,CASSIMGRSEKLFF,TGTGCCAGTAGTATAATGGGGCGAAGTGAAAAACTGTTTTTT
NA,NA,TRBJ1-1,TRBV5-1,CASKAGGNTEAFF,TGCGCCAGCAAGGCGGGGGGGAACACTGAAGCTTTCTTT
NA,NA,TRBJ2-1,TRBV28,CASRASYNEQFF,TGTGCCAGCAGGGCCTCCTACAATGAGCAGTTCTTC
NA,NA,TRBJ2-5,TRBV18,CASSASYGETQYF,TGTGCCAGCTCAGCCTCTTACGGGGAGACCCAGTACTTC
NA,TRBD2,TRBJ2-7,TRBV4-1,CASSLWTSGVLNSGEQYF,TGCGCCAGCAGCCTTTGGACTAGCGGGGTTCTAAACTCGGGAGAGCAGTACTTC
NA,NA,TRBJ1-1,TRBV6-2/TRBV6-3,CASSYPNRDSNEAFF,TGTGCCAGCAGTTACCCCAACCGGGACTCCAATGAAGCTTTCTTT